These 10 T cell receptor beta chains came from one sample sequenced in a study of blood T cell repertoires in COVID-19. TCRdb's table, derived via immunoSEQ multiplex PCR, lists solely in-frame clones and lacks some. The sample has some 160,000 clones, about 80% seen once. The source material was PBMCs or T cells enriched from blood (not recorded which). Receptor source: a woman aged 65 to 85 in a cohort exposed to, infected with or recovered from COVID-19 (not recorded which).

The CDR3: CASSLEPVIGYTF. The DNA of the CDR3 is TGCGCCAGCAGCTTGGAACCAGTAATTGGCTACACCTTC. The rearrangement joins TRBV5-1 to TRBJ1-2; D gene unclear. The ends were cut back, 0 bases at V and 7 bases at J, with 10 bases in the middle. The CDR3 is 13 residues long. Germline values: CDR1 SGHRS, CDR2 YFSETQ. Drawing the rest from reference TRBV5-1 and TRBJ1-2, the complete variable domain is KAGVTQTPRYLIKTRGQQVTLSCSPISGHRSVSWYQQTPGQGLQFLFEYFSETQRNKGNFPGRFSGRQFSNSRSEMNVSTLELGDSALYLCASSLEPVIGYTFGSGTRLTVV.

The sample holds a few counts of this clone. The rearrangement links TRBV5-1 to TRBJ2-2, with 12 bases that match TRBD2. The length of the CDR3 is 15 residues. The germline CDR1 and CDR2 sequences are SGHRS and YFSETQ. V gave up 4 bases and J gave up 4 bases; unmatched junction bases: 2. The CDR3 loop is CASSEGLAGTGELFF. CDR3 coding DNA: TGCGCCAGCAGCGAGGGACTAGCGGGCACCGGGGAGCTGTTTTTT.

The V and J genes are TRBV18 and TRBJ2-3; weak D call: TRBD1 (6 bases). V lost 3 bases and J 2 bases, leaving 9 bases between the germline ends. Germline loops: CDR1 KGHSH, CDR2 LQKENI. The CDR3 contains 14 residues. The CDR3 region has the DNA TGTGCCAGCTCACCTACAGGGCCCACAGATACGCAGTATTTT. Translating gives CASSPTGPTDTQYF.

This sequence joins TRBV7-2 and TRBJ2-7; 7 bases match TRBD1. Germline CDR1 SGHTA, CDR2 FQGNSA. The V and J ends lost 4 bases and 0 bases, in that order; junction bases with no gene match: 9. The CDR3 is 16 amino acids. CDR3 loop: CASSSEGADPSYEQYF. The CDR3 DNA reads TGTGCCAGCAGCTCCGAGGGGGCGGACCCCTCCTACGAGCAGTACTTC.

The chain combines TRBV9 with TRBJ1-5; TRBD1 is a possible D gene (5 bases). V lost 3 bases and J lost 0, with 10 bases in between. Germline CDR1 SGDLS, CDR2 YYNGEE. The CDR3 is 15 residues long. CDR3: CASSATGLSNQPQHF. The CDR3 DNA follows: TGTGCCAGCAGCGCAACAGGTCTTAGCAATCAGCCCCAGCATTTT.

CDR3 DNA sequence: TGTGCCAGCAGCCAAGATCTGGGGGCAAGCCGGGGCTACACCTTC. Translating gives CASSQDLGASRGYTF. This sequence joins TRBV4-2 and TRBJ1-2, with TRBD1 as a possible D gene (6 bases). The CDR3 runs 15 residues. Germline V gives CDR1 LGHNA, CDR2 YNFKEQ. Trimming took 0 bases from V and 8 from J, leaving 16 bases between them.

The genes are TRBV6-6 and TRBJ1-1, with D maybe TRBD1 (5 bases). V lost 7 bases and J 4 bases, leaving 16 bases between the germline ends. Looked up from germline, CDR1 is MNHNY and CDR2 is SVGAGI (reference sequence). The CDR3 runs 14 residues. This chain's CDR3 is CASTYGGGSTEAFF. CDR3 DNA sequence: TGTGCCAGCACCTACGGGGGAGGGTCCACTGAAGCTTTCTTT.

The V and J genes are TRBV5-1 and TRBJ2-1, with TRBD2 as a possible D gene (6 bases). V dropped 0 bases and J dropped 0 bases, with 7 bases sitting between them. The CDR3 length is 15 residues. Germline lookup yields CDR1 SGHRS and CDR2 YFSETQ. CDR3 loop: CASSLVAASYNEQFF. In DNA form, the CDR3 reads TGCGCCAGCAGCTTGGTAGCGGCCTCCTACAATGAGCAGTTCTTC.

This chain uses TRBV19 with TRBJ2-3; 13 bases are a match to TRBD2. This CDR3 is 17 amino acids long. Germline V gene data show CDR1 as LNHDA and CDR2 as SQIVND (reference sequence). J gave up 2 bases and V 4 bases, and 6 bases lay outside the gene matches. CDR3 region: CASSKRLAGGYTDTQYF. The CDR3 region has the DNA TGTGCCAGTAGTAAAAGACTAGCGGGGGGTTACACAGATACGCAGTATTTT.

This clone was observed a handful of times. J is TRBJ1-2 and V is TRBV19; 8 bases line up with TRBD1. Germline V lookup: CDR1 LNHDA, CDR2 SQIVND (reference sequence). Germline trimming cut 7 bases from V and 4 bases from J; bases unmatched to any gene: 5. The CDR3 extends over 13 amino acids. The CDR3 DNA reads TGTGCCAGTACTCCGGGACAGGCCTATGGCTACACCTTC. Protein sequence: CASTPGQAYGYTF.